Described below is a single T cell receptor (beta chain) sequence and its context. Its specificity is unknown. This sample's time point: late sampling 161 to 241 days after vaccination in three convalescent patients. Treatment described: roughly 10-day PBMC culture with coronavirus spike peptide pools or control peptides (ViraFEST assay). The record originates from a study of vaccination and CD4 T cells after COVID-19. With V trimmed by 5 bases and J by 2 bases, 9 bases remained unmatched. The CDR3 runs 17 residues. Germline V gene lookup returns CDR1 MNHNS and CDR2 SASEGT. Sequenced with the Oncomine TCR Beta short-read assay was DNA taken from cultured CD4+ T cells. TCRdb independently ran MiXCR on the PCR reads; one entry per CDR3 protein. The sample lists 20,000 to 25,000 distinct CDR3 sequences; 46% were seen once.

Sequenced here: CD4+ T cells from blood, cultured in vitro, sampled about 7 months after SARS-CoV-2 vaccination. The genes are TRBV6-1 and TRBJ2-7; 13 bases are shared with TRBD2. The TCR comes from a human donor who had recovered from COVID-19. CDR3 loop: CASSRTFTSGGAYEQYF. The CDR3 DNA reads TGTGCCAGCAGTAGAACCTTTACTAGCGGGGGGGCCTACGAGCAGTACTTC.